The 30 T cell receptor beta chains below all came from one sample that was sequenced in a study of blood T cell repertoires in COVID-19. Some clones are missing from TCRdb's copy, which holds only in-frame ones; the method was immunoSEQ multiplex PCR. This sample has about 260,000 clones, with 85% to 90% found just once. Material for sequencing was peripheral blood. The origin of the receptors is a woman aged 40 to 50 who had recovered from COVID-19.

CDR3 sequence: CASSLGTGGAQKLFF. The CDR3 region has the DNA TGCGCCAGCAGCCTAGGGACAGGGGGGGCCCAAAAACTGTTTTTT. The chain joins TRBV5-1 to TRBJ1-4; 11 nucleotides line up with TRBD1. V lost 4 bases, J lost 9 bases, and 8 bases stayed unmatched. This CDR3 has 15 residues. Per germline, CDR1 SGHRS and CDR2 YFSETQ.

This clone was observed a handful of times. This chain uses TRBV5-6 with TRBJ2-2; tentatively, D is TRBD2 (6 bases). Trimming took 0 bases from V and 0 from J, leaving 9 bases between them. The CDR3 is 16 amino acids. Germline V gene lookup returns CDR1 SGHDT and CDR2 YYEEEE. CDR3 amino acids: CASSLEPGANTGELFF. The DNA for the CDR3 is TGTGCCAGCAGCTTGGAGCCGGGGGCGAACACCGGGGAGCTGTTTTTT.

The chain recombines TRBV5-5 with TRBJ1-6; D is perhaps TRBD1 (5 bases). Trimming took 2 bases from V and 9 from J, leaving 12 bases between them. The germline CDR1 and CDR2 sequences are SGHKS and YYEKEE (reference sequence). CDR3 size: 14 residues. The CDR3 protein is CASSLDSSFSPLHF. For the CDR3, the DNA is TGTGCCAGCAGCTTAGACAGCTCCTTTTCACCCCTCCACTTT. The full variable domain, completed using reference TRBV5-5 and TRBJ1-6, is DAGVTQSPTHLIKTRGQQVTLRCSPISGHKSVSWYQQVLGQGPQFIFQYYEKEERGRGNFPDRFSARQFPNYSSELNVNALLLGDSALYLCASSLDSSFSPLHFGNGTRLTVT.

V usage is TRBV9 and J usage is TRBJ2-7; TRBD1 aligns across 12 bases. Losses at the gene ends were 0 bases for V and 0 bases for J; bases not matched to a gene: 7. The CDR3 extends over 18 amino acids. Germline values: CDR1 SGDLS, CDR2 YYNGEE. CDR3 loop: CASSVGPGTGGTSYEQYF. The CDR3 DNA reads TGTGCCAGCAGCGTAGGCCCGGGGACAGGGGGCACCTCCTACGAGCAGTACTTC.

The V call is TRBV5-6, the J call TRBJ2-5; tentatively, D is TRBD1 (5 bases). Trimming cost V 5 bases and J 1 base, with 12 bases left between them. The CDR3 contains 14 residues. Germline CDR1 is SGHDT and CDR2 is YYEEEE. CDR3 sequence (DNA): TGTGCCAGCAGGCAACGAAGGGGCCAAGAGACCCAGTACTTC. It translates to CASRQRRGQETQYF.

Worth noting for this clone: This specimen includes other DNA sequences encoding the same CDR3. The chain recombines TRBV19 with TRBJ1-3; no definite D call. This CDR3 is 14 amino acids long. V was trimmed by 1 base and J by 0 bases, leaving 4 bases between them. Germline V gives CDR1 LNHDA, CDR2 SQIVND (reference sequence). The CDR3 sequence is CASSIGSSGNTIYF. The CDR3 bases are TGTGCCAGTAGTATAGGGAGCTCTGGAAACACCATATATTTT.

V gene TRBV7-2 combines with J gene TRBJ1-2, with D tentatively TRBD1 (5 bases). Per germline, CDR1 SGHTA and CDR2 FQGNSA. Trimming left V 5 bases short and J 3 bases short, with 10 bases between. There are 13 residues in the CDR3. DNA for the CDR3: TGTGCCAGCAGCCAGGGCAGGGACTATGGCTACACCTTC. The encoded protein is CASSQGRDYGYTF.

CDR3 amino acids: CASSIDSQSETQYF. In DNA, the CDR3 is TGTGCCAGTAGTATAGATTCCCAGTCAGAGACCCAGTACTTC. The V call is TRBV19, the J call TRBJ2-5; no reliable D call. The V and J ends lost 0 bases and 4 bases respectively, with 9 bases between them. Germline assignment: CDR1 LNHDA and CDR2 SQIVND (reference sequence). This CDR3 has 14 amino acids.

The V call is TRBV10-3, the J call TRBJ1-2; D unresolved. The CDR3 has 16 residues. The germline V and J ends were trimmed by 3 bases and 8 bases, with 22 bases remaining between them. Germline V gives CDR1 ENHRY, CDR2 SYGVKD. CDR3 protein: CAISDDDRGGAKGYTF. CDR3 DNA sequence: TGTGCCATCAGTGATGACGATCGTGGCGGCGCGAAGGGCTACACCTTC.

This chain uses TRBV30 with TRBJ2-7; 7 nucleotides match TRBD1. The CDR3 totals 16 residues. J lost 4 bases, V lost 1 base, and 13 bases had no gene match. CDR1 and CDR2 (germline): GTSNPN, SVGIG (reference sequence). The CDR3 nucleotides are TGTGCCTGGAGTGCGGGAAGGGCAGGGGGTGGATACGAGCAGTACTTC. Residues: CAWSAGRAGGGYEQYF. The variable domain in full, with the rest retrieved from reference TRBV30 and TRBJ2-7, is SQTIHQWPATLVQPVGSPLSLECTVEGTSNPNLYWYRQAAGRGLQLLFYSVGIGQISSEVPQNLSASRPQDRQFILSSKKLLLSDSGFYLCAWSAGRAGGGYEQYFGPGTRLTVT.

The rearrangement links TRBV30 to TRBJ2-3; 8 bases map to TRBD2. Germline trimming cut 4 bases from V and 3 bases from J; bases unmatched to any gene: 9. Germline V CDR1 and CDR2: GTSNPN, SVGIG (reference sequence). The CDR3 consists of 15 residues. CDR3 DNA: TGTGCCTGGAAGAAGCGGGGGTTCGGGACAGATACGCAGTATTTT. Amino acid sequence: CAWKKRGFGTDTQYF.

V usage is TRBV6-5 and J usage is TRBJ1-6; 11 bases align to TRBD1. The trim removed 10 bases at V and 9 bases at J, leaving 5 bases unmatched. This CDR3 is built from 13 residues. The V gene's germline CDR1 is MNHEY and CDR2 SVGAGI. The CDR3 reads CATRTGGGSPLHF. DNA for the CDR3: TGTGCCACTAGGACAGGGGGCGGTTCACCCCTCCACTTT.

The chain employs TRBV14 and TRBJ2-2; no clear D. The V end was cut by 4 bases, the J end by 3 bases, with 15 bases between. The CDR3 sequence is 16 residues long. CDR1 and CDR2 (germline): SGHDN, FVKESK. The CDR3 DNA reads as TGTGCCAGCAGCCTGATTTTGGCTAGTTACACCGGGGAGCTGTTTTTT. This encodes CASSLILASYTGELFF.

V gene TRBV6-5 combines with J gene TRBJ1-5, with TRBD1 identical over 9 bases. There are 16 residues in the CDR3. Germline CDR1 and CDR2: MNHEY and SVGAGI. The junction had 6 bases not matched to a gene; V was cut back by 2 bases and J by 4 bases. Here the CDR3 DNA reads TGTGCCAGCAGTTACCCCTGGGACAGGGCAAATCAGCCCCAGCATTTT. Amino acids: CASSYPWDRANQPQHF.

The rearrangement joins TRBV7-4 to TRBJ1-4, with 12 bases aligning to TRBD1. Germline V gives CDR1 SGHVT, CDR2 SQSDAQ. Trimming took 4 bases from V and 3 from J; bases not matched to a gene: 9. This CDR3 contains 18 residues. The CDR3 protein is CASSSLRDRGPPNEKLFF. The CDR3 DNA follows: TGTGCCAGCAGCTCACTCCGGGACAGGGGGCCGCCTAATGAAAAACTGTTTTTT.

The genes are TRBV18 and TRBJ2-7, with D uncertain. Trimming removed 3 bases from V and 3 bases from J, with 6 bases in between. This CDR3 is built from 12 residues. The germline CDR1 and CDR2 sequences are KGHSH and LQKENI. The CDR3 DNA sequence: TGTGCCAGCTCACCGGGCCACTACGAGCAGTACTTC. This encodes CASSPGHYEQYF.

The chain links TRBV5-1 to TRBJ1-5; D gene uncertain. CDR3 length equals 14 residues. From germline, CDR1 is SGHRS and CDR2 YFSETQ. Trimming took 0 bases from V and 3 from J, leaving 7 bases between them. CDR3 DNA: TGCGCCAGCAGCTTGGATGGCAACAATCAGCCCCAGCATTTT. It yields the protein CASSLDGNNQPQHF.

The chain has TRBV21-1 and TRBJ1-1. TRBV21-1 is noted as a pseudogene. The CDR3 has 13 amino acids. This CDR3 is CASSKGGNTEAFF. Here the CDR3 DNA reads TGTGCCAGCAGCAAAGGAGGGAACACTGAAGCTTTCTTT.

The chain carries TRBV6-5 and TRBJ1-2; TRBD1 might be the D (5 bases). Deletions cut 6 bases from V and 3 bases from J, with 14 bases between. Germline CDR1 MNHEY, CDR2 SVGAGI. The CDR3 length is 14 residues. DNA for the CDR3: TGTGCCAGCAGACCCCCGGGGGAGGACTATGGCTACACCTTC. The encoded protein is CASRPPGEDYGYTF.

The genes are TRBV5-6 and TRBJ2-2; a possible D gene is TRBD1 (7 bases). V was pared by 3 bases and J by 4 bases, with 19 bases between. The CDR3 is made up of 17 amino acids. Germline CDR1 is SGHDT and CDR2 is YYEEEE. This CDR3 is CASSSRPGQGGTGELFF. The CDR3 coding sequence is TGTGCCAGCAGCTCCCGACCGGGGCAGGGGGGCACCGGGGAGCTGTTTTTT.

The DNA for the CDR3 is TGTGCCAGCAGTTACGAGGCGGGACCTGGAAACACCATATATTTT. Translating gives CASSYEAGPGNTIYF. This sequence joins TRBV6-5 and TRBJ1-3; weak D call: TRBD1 (5 bases). The V and J ends lost 2 bases and 2 bases respectively, with 10 bases between them. The length of the CDR3 is 15 residues. Germline CDR1 MNHEY, CDR2 SVGAGI.

In its sample, this clone was seen once. The V and J genes are TRBV9 and TRBJ1-3; D perhaps matches TRBD1 (6 bases). V lost 4 bases to trimming and J lost 7 bases, with 18 bases between them. Germline loops: CDR1 SGDLS, CDR2 YYNGEE. The CDR3 totals 15 residues. CDR3 nucleotide sequence: TGTGCCAGCAGCCAATCCTCGGACAGATTTAACACCATATATTTT. It encodes CASSQSSDRFNTIYF.

V gene TRBV9 combines with J gene TRBJ1-2, with TRBD1 matching over 7 bases. The germline gives CDR1 SGDLS, CDR2 YYNGEE. This CDR3 contains 16 residues. The J segment lost 4 bases and the V segment lost 0 bases, leaving 9 bases of the junction unmatched. The CDR3 is CASSVAQKGAGYGYTF. CDR3 in DNA: TGTGCCAGCAGCGTAGCCCAGAAGGGGGCGGGCTATGGCTACACCTTC.

CDR3 DNA sequence: TGTGCCAGCAGCGTAGTTAGCGGGGGGGCATACGATACGCAGTATTTT. The encoded protein is CASSVVSGGAYDTQYF. The chain recombines TRBV9 with TRBJ2-3; 11 nucleotides line up with TRBD2. This CDR3 spans 16 amino acids. Germline V gene lookup returns CDR1 SGDLS and CDR2 YYNGEE. J gave up 6 bases and V 0 bases, and 6 bases lay outside the gene matches.

The rearrangement uses TRBV11-1 and TRBJ2-1; no clear D gene. Germline V lookup: CDR1 SGHAT, CDR2 FQDESV (reference sequence). The CDR3 consists of 14 residues. Trimming removed 5 bases at V and 2 bases at J, with 10 bases between. As DNA, the CDR3 is TGTGCCAGCAGCCCTTCGGCGGCCTACAATGAGCAGTTCTTC. Translation gives CASSPSAAYNEQFF.

The chain recombines TRBV3-1 (or the pseudogene TRBV3-2) with TRBJ1-4, with D tentatively TRBD1 (6 bases). The germline V and J ends were trimmed by 2 bases and 2 bases, with 9 bases remaining between them. The germline CDR1 and CDR2 sequences are LGHDT and YNNKEL (reference sequence). The CDR3 loop spans 15 amino acids. Written as DNA, the CDR3 is TGTGCCAGCAGCCAATTGGGGGCTACTAATGAAAAACTGTTTTTT. It yields the protein CASSQLGATNEKLFF.

The chain joins TRBV30 to TRBJ1-5; D is ambiguous. Trimming removed 3 bases at V and 4 bases at J, with 10 bases between. The germline gives CDR1 GTSNPN, CDR2 SVGIG (reference sequence). The CDR3 covers 13 residues. The DNA for the CDR3 is TGTGCCTGGAGAGCGGACGGAAATCAGCCCCAGCATTTT. Its protein product is CAWRADGNQPQHF.

This clone came up a few times. This chain links TRBV5-1 with TRBJ1-1; 9 bases fit TRBD1. Germline CDR1 and CDR2: SGHRS and YFSETQ. Trimming took 4 bases from V and 5 from J; bases not matched to a gene: 9. The CDR3 length is 15 residues. CDR3 sequence reads: CASSGGQGRGTEAFF. The CDR3 DNA sequence: TGCGCCAGCAGCGGCGGACAGGGGCGCGGGACTGAAGCTTTCTTT.

This clone was detected only once. The rearrangement joins TRBV6-1 to TRBJ2-2; TRBD2 is a possible D gene (7 bases). Trimming took 3 bases from V and 0 from J, leaving 17 bases between them. The germline V gene encodes CDR1 MNHNS and CDR2 SASEGT. The CDR3 is made up of 18 amino acids. CDR3 nucleotide sequence: TGTGCCAGCAGTGAGGGAACGGCGGGGGCTCCGAACACCGGGGAGCTGTTTTTT. Translating it yields CASSEGTAGAPNTGELFF.

This chain joins TRBV2 and TRBJ1-1; 8 bases fit TRBD1. Germline values: CDR1 SNHLY, CDR2 FYNNEI. J gave up 5 bases and V 6 bases, and 5 bases lay outside the gene matches. CDR3 length: 13 amino acids. The CDR3 nucleotides are TGTGCCAGCAGAAAAAACAGGGGGACTGAAGCTTTCTTT. The encoded protein is CASRKNRGTEAFF.